These 20 T cell receptor beta chains were sequenced from one sample in a study of blood T cell repertoires in COVID-19. Measured with immunoSEQ multiplex PCR; TCRdb has only the in-frame clones, and not every one. This sample has 250,000 to 300,000 clones, with about 91% found just once. The source material was peripheral blood. These TCRs come from a woman aged 60-75 years with acute or convalescent COVID-19.

This clone showed up just once. The V call is TRBV28, the J call TRBJ2-1, with D possibly matching TRBD2 (6 bases). V lost 8 bases to trimming and J lost 5 bases, with 10 bases between them. In germline, CDR1 is MDHEN, CDR2 SYDVKM. The CDR3 sequence is 12 residues long. CDR3: CASGGTHNEQFF. CDR3 bases: TGTGCCAGCGGGGGGACCCACAATGAGCAGTTCTTC. The full variable domain, rest sourced from reference TRBV28 and TRBJ2-1, is DVKVTQSSRYLVKRTGEKVFLECVQDMDHENMFWYRQDPGLGLRLIYFSYDVKMKEKGDIPEGYSVSREKKERFSLILESASTNQTSMYLCASGGTHNEQFFGPGTRLTVL.

The V gene is TRBV7-3, the J gene TRBJ2-6; 9 nucleotides match TRBD1. Germline-derived CDR1 and CDR2 are SGHTA and FQGTGA. The CDR3 runs to 16 residues. Trimming cost V 5 bases and J 4 bases; bases outside gene matches: 6. CDR3 in amino acids: CASSEQGALGANVLTF. The DNA for the CDR3 is TGTGCCAGCAGCGAACAGGGGGCGCTGGGGGCCAACGTCCTGACTTTC.

This clone occurred once. This rearrangement joins TRBV7-9 to TRBJ2-7; no firm D call. V was pared by 5 bases and J by 2 bases, with 4 bases between. CDR1 is SEHNR and CDR2 is FQNEAQ in the germline V gene (reference sequence). The CDR3 sequence is 11 residues long. CDR3 sequence (DNA): TGTGCCAGCAGCGCGCCCTACGAGCAGTACTTC. Its translation: CASSAPYEQYF.

The chain recombines TRBV6-5 with TRBJ2-1; 7 nucleotides agree with TRBD2. V lost 7 bases to trimming and J lost 8 bases; unmatched junction nucleotides: 14. CDR1 MNHEY and CDR2 SVGAGI come from the germline V gene. The CDR3 totals 15 residues. The CDR3 loop reads CASKGRDLPWDEQFF. The CDR3, as DNA: TGTGCCAGCAAAGGGAGGGATCTCCCATGGGATGAGCAGTTCTTC.

The rearrangement joins TRBV15 to TRBJ1-2, with D tentatively TRBD1 (5 bases). Between the trimmed V and J ends, which lost 3 bases and 4 bases, there was a span of 12 bases. Germline V gives CDR1 LNHNV, CDR2 YYDKDF (reference sequence). The CDR3 contains 14 residues. DNA for the CDR3: TGTGCCACCAGCAGGGAGGAGGGGTCCTATGGCTACACCTTC. It is translated as CATSREEGSYGYTF.

The chain has TRBV6-2 or TRBV6-3 and TRBJ2-7, with 8 bases lining up with TRBD2. The CDR3 covers 14 residues. With V trimmed by 6 bases and J by 6 bases, 10 bases remained unmatched. Per the germline V gene, CDR1 is MNHEY and CDR2 is SVGEGT. CDR3 protein: CASSLDTGGVEQYF. The DNA of the CDR3 is TGTGCCAGCAGCTTGGACACCGGGGGGGTCGAGCAGTACTTC.

The V call is TRBV23-1, the J call TRBJ2-3, with 8 bases identical to TRBD1. TRBV23-1 is filed as an ORF, its function uncertain. The V and J ends lost 2 bases and 1 base, in that order; junction bases with no gene match: 5. There are 16 residues in the CDR3. This CDR3 is CASSQGQGIGTDTQYF. The CDR3 nucleotides read TGCGCCAGCAGTCAAGGACAGGGCATTGGCACAGATACGCAGTATTTT.

V usage is TRBV5-4 and J usage is TRBJ1-1; D is perhaps TRBD1 (6 bases). Trimming took off 9 bases at V and 6 bases at J, with 12 bases between the two ends. This CDR3 region has 11 residues. From germline, CDR1 is SGHNT and CDR2 YYREEE (reference sequence). The CDR3 spells CATRNRAEAFF. The CDR3 coding sequence is TGTGCCACTCGAAACAGGGCTGAAGCTTTCTTT.

The gene calls are TRBV24-1 and TRBJ1-2; D unresolved. V lost 3 bases to trimming and J lost 7 bases, with 14 bases between them. Germline CDR1 reads KGHDR; CDR2 reads SFDVKD. The CDR3 is 14 residues long. The CDR3: CATSDPLGGAGYTF. For the CDR3, the DNA is TGTGCCACCAGTGATCCTCTTGGCGGAGCTGGCTACACCTTC.

This chain links TRBV29-1 with TRBJ1-2; D unresolved. Germline CDR1 and CDR2: SQVTM and ANQGSEA. V dropped 2 bases and J dropped 7 bases, with 14 bases sitting between them. This CDR3 contains 13 residues. CDR3 sequence: CSVERGRTVGYTF. The CDR3 DNA is TGCAGCGTTGAACGCGGCAGAACGGTTGGCTACACCTTC.

This rearrangement joins TRBV2 to TRBJ2-1; perhaps TRBD2 as D (6 bases). This CDR3 spans 13 amino acids. With 7 bases removed from V and 1 base from J, the gap between germline ends came to 8 bases. Germline CDR1 reads SNHLY; CDR2 reads FYNNEI. DNA of the CDR3: TGTGCCAGCAAGGAGGGGTCCTACAATGAGCAGTTCTTC. It specifies CASKEGSYNEQFF.

CDR3 DNA sequence: TGTGCCAGCAGGCCACTAGCGGGGGCCCGCAATGAGCAGTTCTTC. Amino acids: CASRPLAGARNEQFF. The gene calls are TRBV11-2 and TRBJ2-1, with 11 positions matching TRBD2. The CDR3 totals 15 residues. The germline CDR1 and CDR2 sequences are SGHAT and FQNNGV. V shed 6 bases and J 6 bases; nucleotides not matched to a gene: 7. Complete variable domain (other parts from reference TRBV11-2 and TRBJ2-1): EAGVAQSPRYKIIEKRQSVAFWCNPISGHATLYWYQQILGQGPKLLIQFQNNGVVDDSQLPKDRFSAERLKGVDSTLKIQPAKLEDSAVYLCASRPLAGARNEQFFGPGTRLTVL.

The chain couples TRBV24-1 to TRBJ2-5, with D possibly being TRBD1 (5 bases). The CDR3 has 14 amino acids. Deletions cut 4 bases from V and 1 base from J, with 9 bases between. CDR1 is KGHDR, CDR2 SFDVKD, per germline. CDR3 DNA: TGTGCCACCAGTGAATCGACAGCCCAAGAGACCCAGTACTTC. It encodes CATSESTAQETQYF.

This chain connects TRBV7-9 to TRBJ1-4; 7 bases line up with TRBD1. CDR1 and CDR2 from the germline V gene are SEHNR and FQNEAQ (reference sequence). Germline trimming cut 4 bases from V and 5 bases from J; bases unmatched to any gene: 7. This CDR3 comprises 15 residues. The CDR3 DNA follows: TGTGCCAGCAGCTCCCGGACAGGAGAGAATGAAAAACTGTTTTTT. It encodes CASSSRTGENEKLFF.

The chain combines TRBV28 with TRBJ1-1; D remains ambiguous. Germline loops: CDR1 MDHEN, CDR2 SYDVKM. CDR3 size: 14 residues. Between the trimmed V and J ends, which lost 3 bases and 4 bases, there was a span of 12 bases. The CDR3, as DNA: TGTGCCAGCAGTTTGGCAGGTGGATTCACTGAAGCTTTCTTT. This encodes CASSLAGGFTEAFF.

A word on this clone: Other DNA sequences of this sample code for an identical CDR3. The gene calls are TRBV27 and TRBJ2-7; 9 nucleotides agree with TRBD2. Germline CDR1 is MNHEY and CDR2 is SMNVEV (reference sequence). J lost 2 bases, V lost 2 bases, and 1 base had no gene match. This CDR3 comprises 14 residues. In DNA form, the CDR3 reads TGTGCCAGCAGTTTAGCGGGAGGGGCCTACGAGCAGTACTTC. It is translated as CASSLAGGAYEQYF.

CDR3 amino acids: CASSATLGGGAVLYEQFF. The CDR3 DNA is TGTGCCAGCAGTGCCACCCTGGGCGGGGGGGCCGTTTTGTATGAGCAGTTCTTC. The genes are TRBV6-1 and TRBJ2-1; 9 positions match TRBD2. J lost 8 bases, V lost 4 bases, and 18 bases had no gene match. The CDR3 is 18 amino acids. Germline values: CDR1 MNHNS, CDR2 SASEGT.

This clone came up once. The chain couples TRBV6-5 to TRBJ1-2; possibly TRBD1 for D (6 bases). CDR1 is MNHEY and CDR2 is SVGAGI in the germline V gene. V was shortened by 0 bases and J by 8 bases, with 16 bases between the two germline ends. The CDR3 totals 15 residues. In DNA, the CDR3 is TGTGCCAGCAGTTACTCGGCGACAGGACCGCCAGGCTACACCTTC. Amino acids: CASSYSATGPPGYTF.

On this clone itself: Lacking the conserved final phenylalanine or tryptophan, this CDR3 likely reflects a read error. No DNA is shown, since the ends of the CDR3 on it are uncertain; the CDR3 is the one TCRdb lists. V usage is TRBV5-8 and J usage is TRBJ1-2. Per the germline V gene, CDR1 is SGHTS and CDR2 is YDEGEE. The CDR3 sequence runs 12 residues, both termini included. The CDR3 sequence: CASTLRGPPLRY.

This sequence joins TRBV19 and TRBJ1-2, with D possibly matching TRBD1 (6 bases). Germline CDR1 LNHDA, CDR2 SQIVND (reference sequence). Trimming removed 8 bases from V and 2 bases from J, with 18 bases in between. The CDR3 extends over 15 amino acids. CDR3 region: CASDRTASKNYGYTF. Here the CDR3 DNA reads TGTGCCAGTGATCGGACAGCAAGCAAGAACTATGGCTACACCTTC.